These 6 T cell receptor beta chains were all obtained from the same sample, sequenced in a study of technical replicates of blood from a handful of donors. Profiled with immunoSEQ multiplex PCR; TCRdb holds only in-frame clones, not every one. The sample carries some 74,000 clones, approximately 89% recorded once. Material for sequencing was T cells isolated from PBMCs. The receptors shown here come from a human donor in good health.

The CDR3 nucleotides read TGTGCCAGCGGGCCGGACCAAGAGACCCAGTACTTC. This codes for CASGPDQETQYF. The chain combines TRBV6-6 with TRBJ2-5, with no clear D. Trimming pared 8 bases from V and 0 bases from J, leaving 7 bases between. Germline assignment: CDR1 MNHNY and CDR2 SVGAGI (reference sequence). The CDR3 consists of 12 residues.

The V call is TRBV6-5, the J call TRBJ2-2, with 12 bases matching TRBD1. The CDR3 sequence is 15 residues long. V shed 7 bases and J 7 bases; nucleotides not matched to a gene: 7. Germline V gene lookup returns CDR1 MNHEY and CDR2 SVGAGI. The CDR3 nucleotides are TGTGCCAGCATATCGGGACAGGGGGCCAACGGGGAGCTGTTTTTT. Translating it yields CASISGQGANGELFF.

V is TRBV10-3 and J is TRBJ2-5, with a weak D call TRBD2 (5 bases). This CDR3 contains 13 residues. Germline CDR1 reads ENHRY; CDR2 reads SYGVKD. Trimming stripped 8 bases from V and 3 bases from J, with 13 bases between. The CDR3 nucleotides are TGTGCCATCGCAACCGGGGAAAAAGAGACCCAGTACTTC. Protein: CAIATGEKETQYF.

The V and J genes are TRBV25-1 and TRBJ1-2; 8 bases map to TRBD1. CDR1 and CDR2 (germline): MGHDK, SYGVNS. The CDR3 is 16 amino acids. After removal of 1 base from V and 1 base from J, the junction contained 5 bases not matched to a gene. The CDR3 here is CASSEFAGGYNYGYTF. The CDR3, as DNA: TGTGCCAGCAGTGAATTTGCAGGGGGCTATAACTATGGCTACACCTTC.

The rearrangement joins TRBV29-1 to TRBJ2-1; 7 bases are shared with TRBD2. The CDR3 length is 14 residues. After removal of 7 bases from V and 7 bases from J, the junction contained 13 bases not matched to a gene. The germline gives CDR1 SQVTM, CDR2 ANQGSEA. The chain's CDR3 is CSAQRAAGPNEQFF. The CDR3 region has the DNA TGCAGCGCTCAGAGGGCAGCGGGACCGAATGAGCAGTTCTTC.

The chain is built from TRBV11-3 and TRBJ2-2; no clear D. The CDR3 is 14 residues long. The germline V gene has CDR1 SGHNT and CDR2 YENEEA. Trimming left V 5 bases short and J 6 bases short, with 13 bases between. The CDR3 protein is CASSVSTHSGELFF. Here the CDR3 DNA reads TGTGCCAGCAGCGTGTCAACCCACTCCGGGGAGCTGTTTTTT.